The clone carrying this T cell receptor (beta chain) was seen ten or more times. Its specificity is unknown. The naive CD8 libraries originated from between roughly 18,000 and 1,000,000 sorted cells and drew on 10%, 30% or 50% RNA. Sorting captured naive CD8 T cells as CD8+CD4-CCR7+CD45RA+. This sample stems from a study of molecular identifiers for immune sequencing clone quantification. CDR1 and CDR2 from the germline V gene are MNHEY and SMNVEV (reference sequence). This CDR3 has 17 amino acids. V lost 0 bases, J lost 6 bases, and 10 bases stayed unmatched. Study observations and caveats: Spiked TCR RNA from one Jurkat cell reportedly showed up when mixed among approximately 990,000 naive cells. Highly expanded clones may be undercounted when identical TCR molecules share barcodes.

In TCRdb, the PCR reads were re-called with MiXCR into one record per CDR3 protein. The table lists about 70,000 distinct CDR3 sequences, roughly 20% of them singletons. The clonotype comes from a human donor in good health. Some libraries in this study had Jurkat cell RNA spiked in. The source material was naive CD8+ T cells from blood, with Jurkat cell RNA spiked in. Stated subset: FACS-sorted CD8+CD4-CCR7+CD45RA+ naive T cells. V usage is TRBV27 and J usage is TRBJ2-1; 8 nucleotides agree with TRBD2. CDR3 loop: CASSLSLYREGGNEQFF. The CDR3 bases are TGTGCCAGCAGTTTATCTCTCTACCGGGAGGGGGGCAATGAGCAGTTCTTC.